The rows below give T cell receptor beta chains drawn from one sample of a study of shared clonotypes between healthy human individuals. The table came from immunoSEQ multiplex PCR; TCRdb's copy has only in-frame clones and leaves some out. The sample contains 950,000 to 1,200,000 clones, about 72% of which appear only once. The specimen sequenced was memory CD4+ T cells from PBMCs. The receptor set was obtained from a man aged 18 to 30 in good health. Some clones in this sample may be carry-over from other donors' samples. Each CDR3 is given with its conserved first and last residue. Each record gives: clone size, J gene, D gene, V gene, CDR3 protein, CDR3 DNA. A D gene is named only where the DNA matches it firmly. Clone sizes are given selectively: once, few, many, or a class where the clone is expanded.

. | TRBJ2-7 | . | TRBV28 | CASSQHSPGQGEQYF | TGTGCCAGCAGTCAGCATTCCCCGGGGCAAGGGGAGCAGTACTTC
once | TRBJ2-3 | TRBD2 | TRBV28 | CASSSSGSGTDTQYF | TGTGCCAGCAGTTCCAGCGGGAGTGGGACAGATACGCAGTATTTT
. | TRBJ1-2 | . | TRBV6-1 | CASSTLPGNYGYTF | TGTGCCAGCAGTACCCTCCCCGGGAACTATGGCTACACCTTC
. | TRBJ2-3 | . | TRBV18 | CASSPRKAIPTDTQYF | TGTGCCAGCTCACCTCGGAAGGCAATACCCACAGATACGCAGTATTTT
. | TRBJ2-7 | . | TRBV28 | CASSLPQLAYEQYF | TGTGCCAGCAGTTTACCGCAGTTGGCCTACGAGCAGTACTTC
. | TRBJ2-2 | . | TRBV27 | CASSLDRVAGELFF | TGTGCCAGCAGTTTGGACAGAGTGGCCGGGGAGCTGTTTTTT
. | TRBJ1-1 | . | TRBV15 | CATSTRSGPRTEAFF | TGTGCCACCAGCACTAGATCGGGGCCTAGGACTGAAGCTTTCTTT
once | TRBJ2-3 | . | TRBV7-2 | CASSMPITSYTDTQYF | TGTGCCAGCAGCATGCCCATTACTAGTTACACAGATACGCAGTATTTT
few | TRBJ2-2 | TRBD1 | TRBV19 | CASRDSANTGELFF | TGTGCCAGCAGGGACAGCGCGAACACCGGGGAGCTGTTTTTT
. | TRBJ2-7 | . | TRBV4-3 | CASSRSTENYEQYF | TGCGCCAGCAGCCGAAGTACGGAAAACTACGAGCAGTACTTC
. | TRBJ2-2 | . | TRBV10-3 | CAIRQGFTGELFF | TGTGCCATCAGACAGGGCTTCACCGGGGAGCTGTTTTTT
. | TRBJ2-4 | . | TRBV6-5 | CASSYSRAENIQYF | TGTGCCAGCAGTTACTCGAGGGCAGAAAACATTCAGTACTTC
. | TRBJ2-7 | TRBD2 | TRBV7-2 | CASSISRDYYEQYF | TGTGCCAGCAGCATCTCGCGGGACTACTACGAGCAGTACTTC
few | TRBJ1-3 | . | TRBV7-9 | CASSLVASKGGNTIYF | TGTGCCAGCAGCTTAGTGGCCAGCAAAGGGGGAAACACCATATATTTT
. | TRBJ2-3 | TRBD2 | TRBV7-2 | CASSLGLSTDTQYF | TGTGCCAGCAGCTTGGGACTAAGCACAGATACGCAGTATTTT
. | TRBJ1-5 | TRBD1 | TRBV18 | CASSTGQGQPQHF | TGTGCCAGCTCAACGGGACAGGGTCAGCCCCAGCATTTT
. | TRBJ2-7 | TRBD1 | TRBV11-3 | CASSLQGAYSYEQYF | TGTGCCAGCAGCTTACAGGGGGCTTACTCCTACGAGCAGTACTTC
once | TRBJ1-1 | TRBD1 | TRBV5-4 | CASSFETGGEAFF | TGTGCCAGCAGCTTCGAAACAGGGGGCGAGGCTTTCTTT
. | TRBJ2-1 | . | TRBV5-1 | CASGLREVDEQFF | TGCGCCAGCGGTTTAAGGGAGGTAGATGAGCAGTTCTTC
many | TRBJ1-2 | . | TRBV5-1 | CASSSPQGSKEAGYGYTF | TGCGCCAGCAGCTCTCCCCAGGGGAGCAAGGAGGCTGGCTATGGCTACACCTTC
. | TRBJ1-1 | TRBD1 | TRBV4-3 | CASSQRTGESAFF | TGCGCCAGCAGCCAACGCACAGGGGAGTCAGCTTTCTTT
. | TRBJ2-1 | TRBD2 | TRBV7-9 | CASWLAGGNEQFF | TGTGCCAGCTGGCTAGCGGGTGGGAATGAGCAGTTCTTC
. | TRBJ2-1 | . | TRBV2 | CASIVGLAYNEQFF | TGTGCCAGCATTGTCGGCCTTGCCTACAATGAGCAGTTCTTC
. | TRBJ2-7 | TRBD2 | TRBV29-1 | CSVEVRGGTYEQYF | TGCAGCGTTGAAGTCCGGGGGGGAACTTACGAGCAGTACTTC
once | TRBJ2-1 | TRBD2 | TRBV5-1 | CASSLAGGSFNEQFF | TGCGCCAGCAGCTTGGCAGGCGGGAGTTTCAATGAGCAGTTCTTC
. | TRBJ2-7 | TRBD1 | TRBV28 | CASSPTGQGEPEQYF | TGTGCCAGCAGTCCGACGGGACAGGGTGAGCCAGAGCAGTACTTC
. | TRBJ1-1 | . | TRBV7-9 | CASSLGLGANTEAFF | TGTGCCAGCAGCTTAGGTCTGGGGGCGAACACTGAAGCTTTCTTT
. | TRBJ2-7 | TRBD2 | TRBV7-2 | CASSLAVGLAGISYEQYF | TGTGCCAGCAGCTTAGCGGTTGGGCTAGCGGGAATTTCCTACGAGCAGTACTTC
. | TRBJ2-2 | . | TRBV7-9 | CASSFSTGELFF | TGTGCCAGCAGCTTCAGCACCGGGGAGCTGTTTTTT
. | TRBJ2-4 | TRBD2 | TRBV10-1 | CASSESGSSIQYF | TGCGCCAGCAGTGAGAGCGGGAGCTCCATTCAGTACTTC
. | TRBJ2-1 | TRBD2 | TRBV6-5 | CASRSLAGGIVVEFF | TGTGCCAGCAGGTCACTAGCGGGGGGGATCGTAGTGGAGTTCTTC
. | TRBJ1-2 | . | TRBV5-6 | CASSLGGAGYTF | TGTGCCAGCAGCTTGGGGGGCGCTGGCTACACCTTC
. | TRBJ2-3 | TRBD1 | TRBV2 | CATNGQGTADTQYF | TGTGCTACTAACGGACAGGGGACCGCAGATACGCAGTATTTT
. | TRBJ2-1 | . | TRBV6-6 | CASSYTHRDEQFF | TGTGCCAGCAGTTACACCCACCGGGATGAGCAGTTCTTC
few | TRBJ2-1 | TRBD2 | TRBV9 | CASSVAGTSGYNEQFF | TGTGCCAGCAGCGTAGCGGGGACTAGCGGGTACAATGAGCAGTTCTTC
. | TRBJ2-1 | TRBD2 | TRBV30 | CAWSPIGLAGGKQFF | TGTGCCTGGAGTCCGATTGGACTAGCGGGAGGGAAGCAGTTCTTC
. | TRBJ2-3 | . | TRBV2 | CASSEMLNLGTQYF | TGTGCCAGCAGTGAGATGCTAAACCTGGGGACGCAGTATTTT
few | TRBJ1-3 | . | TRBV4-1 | CASSQGGRGRNTIYF | TGCGCCAGCAGCCAAGGAGGGAGGGGGAGAAACACCATATATTTT
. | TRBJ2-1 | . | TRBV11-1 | CASSFVGSYNEQFF | TGTGCCAGCAGCTTCGTGGGATCCTACAATGAGCAGTTCTTC
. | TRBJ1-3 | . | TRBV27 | CASNPTLLKGAGNTIYF | TGTGCCAGCAACCCTACGTTACTAAAGGGTGCGGGAAACACCATATATTTT
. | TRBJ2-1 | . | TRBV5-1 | CASRENNEQFF | TGCGCCAGCAGGGAAAACAATGAGCAGTTCTTC
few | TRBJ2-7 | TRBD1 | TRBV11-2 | CASSQFRQGKNEQYF | TGTGCCAGCAGCCAATTCCGACAGGGAAAGAACGAGCAGTACTTC
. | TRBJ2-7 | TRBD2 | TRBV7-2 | CASSPTSGSYEQYF | TGTGCCAGCAGCCCGACTAGCGGGAGTTACGAGCAGTACTTC
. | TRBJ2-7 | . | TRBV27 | CASSTVGKSSYEQYF | TGTGCCAGCAGTACGGTAGGGAAAAGCTCCTACGAGCAGTACTTC